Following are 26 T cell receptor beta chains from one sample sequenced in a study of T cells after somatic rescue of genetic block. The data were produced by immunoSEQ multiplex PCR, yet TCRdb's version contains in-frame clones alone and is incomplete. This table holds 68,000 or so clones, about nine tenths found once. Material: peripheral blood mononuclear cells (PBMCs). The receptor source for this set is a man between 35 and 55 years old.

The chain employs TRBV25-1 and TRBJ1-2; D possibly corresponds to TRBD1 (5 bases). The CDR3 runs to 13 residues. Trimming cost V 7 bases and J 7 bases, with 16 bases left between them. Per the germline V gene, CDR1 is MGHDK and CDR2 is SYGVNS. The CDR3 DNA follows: TGTGCCAGCACTCCCCTAGGGGCTGGTGGCTACACCTTC. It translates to CASTPLGAGGYTF.

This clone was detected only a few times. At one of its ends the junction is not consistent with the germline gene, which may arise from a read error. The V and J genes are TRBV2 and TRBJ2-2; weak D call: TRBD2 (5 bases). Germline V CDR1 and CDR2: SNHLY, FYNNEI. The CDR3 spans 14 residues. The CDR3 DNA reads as TGTGCCAGCAGCGAAGGACTTATCACCGGGGAGCTGTTTTTT. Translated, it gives CASSEGLITGELFF. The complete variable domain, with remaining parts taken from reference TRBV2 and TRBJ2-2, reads EPEVTQTPSHQVTQMGQEVILRCVPISNHLYFYWYRQILGQKVEFLVSFYNNEISEKSEIFDDQFSVERPDGSNFTLKIRSTKLEDSAMYFCASSEGLITGELFFGEGSRLTVL.

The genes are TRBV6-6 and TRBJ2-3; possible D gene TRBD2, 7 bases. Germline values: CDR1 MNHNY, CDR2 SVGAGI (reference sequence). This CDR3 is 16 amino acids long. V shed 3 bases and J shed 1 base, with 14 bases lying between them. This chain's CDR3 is CASSYSAGHGTDTQYF. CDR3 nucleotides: TGTGCCAGCAGTTATTCAGCGGGACATGGCACAGATACGCAGTATTTT.

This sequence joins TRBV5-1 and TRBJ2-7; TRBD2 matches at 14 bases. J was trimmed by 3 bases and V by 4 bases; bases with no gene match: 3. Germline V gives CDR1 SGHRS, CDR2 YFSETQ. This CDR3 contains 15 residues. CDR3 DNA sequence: TGCGCCAGCAGCGAGGGACTAGCGGGAGACTACGAGCAGTACTTC. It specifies CASSEGLAGDYEQYF.

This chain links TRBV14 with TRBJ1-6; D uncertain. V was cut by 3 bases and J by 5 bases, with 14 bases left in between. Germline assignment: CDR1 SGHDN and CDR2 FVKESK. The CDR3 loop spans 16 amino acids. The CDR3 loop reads CASSHARRNDNSPLHF. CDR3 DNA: TGTGCCAGCAGCCACGCCCGGCGGAACGATAATTCACCCCTCCACTTT.

The DNA for the CDR3 is TGTGCCAGCTCACCTCAAGGGGGGGGCTTGAACACTGAAGCTTTCTTT. This encodes CASSPQGGGLNTEAFF. V gene TRBV18 combines with J gene TRBJ1-1, with a tentative D call TRBD1 (6 bases). V dropped 3 bases and J dropped 0 bases, with 14 bases sitting between them. Germline CDR1 is KGHSH and CDR2 is LQKENI. There are 16 residues in the CDR3. The variable domain in full, with the rest retrieved from reference TRBV18 and TRBJ1-1, is NAGVMQNPRHLVRRRGQEARLRCSPMKGHSHVYWYRQLPEEGLKFMVYLQKENIIDESGMPKERFSAEFPKEGPSILRIQQVVRGDSAAYFCASSPQGGGLNTEAFFGQGTRLTVV.

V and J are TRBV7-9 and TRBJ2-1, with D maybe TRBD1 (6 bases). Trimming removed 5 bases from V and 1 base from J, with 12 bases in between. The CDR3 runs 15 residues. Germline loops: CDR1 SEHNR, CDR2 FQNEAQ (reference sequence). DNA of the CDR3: TGTGCCAGCAGCGCAGGGGAGCATTCCTACAATGAGCAGTTCTTC. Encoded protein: CASSAGEHSYNEQFF.

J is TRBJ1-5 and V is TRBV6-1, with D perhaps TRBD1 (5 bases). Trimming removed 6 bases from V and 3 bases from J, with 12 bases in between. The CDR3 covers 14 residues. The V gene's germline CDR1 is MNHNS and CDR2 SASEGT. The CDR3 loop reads CASRSAGTNQPQHF. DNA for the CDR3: TGTGCCAGCAGGTCCGCAGGGACCAATCAGCCCCAGCATTTT.

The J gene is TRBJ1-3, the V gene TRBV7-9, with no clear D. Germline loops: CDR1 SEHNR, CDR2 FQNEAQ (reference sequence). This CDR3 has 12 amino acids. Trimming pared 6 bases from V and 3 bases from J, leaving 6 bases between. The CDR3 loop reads CASRNDGNTIYF. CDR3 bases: TGTGCCAGCAGGAACGATGGAAACACCATATATTTT.

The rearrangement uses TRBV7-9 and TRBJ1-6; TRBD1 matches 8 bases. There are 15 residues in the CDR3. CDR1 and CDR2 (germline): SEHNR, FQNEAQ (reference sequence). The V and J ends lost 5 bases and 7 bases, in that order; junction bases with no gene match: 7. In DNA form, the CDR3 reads TGTGCCAGCAGCCCCGGACAGGGAGAGAATTCACCCCTCCACTTT. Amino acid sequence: CASSPGQGENSPLHF.

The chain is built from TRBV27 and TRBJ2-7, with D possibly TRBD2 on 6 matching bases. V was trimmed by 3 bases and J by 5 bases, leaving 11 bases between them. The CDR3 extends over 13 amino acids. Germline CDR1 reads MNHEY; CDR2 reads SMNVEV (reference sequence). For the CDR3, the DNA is TGTGCCAGCAGTTTTAGTCGGGGGAACGAGCAGTACTTC. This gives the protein CASSFSRGNEQYF.

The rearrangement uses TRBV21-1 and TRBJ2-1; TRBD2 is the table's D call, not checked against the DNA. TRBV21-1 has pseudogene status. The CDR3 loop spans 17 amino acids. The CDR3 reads CASSRQKRGSSYNEQFF. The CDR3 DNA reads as TGTGCCAGCAGCAGACAAAAGCGGGGTAGCTCCTACAATGAGCAGTTCTTC.

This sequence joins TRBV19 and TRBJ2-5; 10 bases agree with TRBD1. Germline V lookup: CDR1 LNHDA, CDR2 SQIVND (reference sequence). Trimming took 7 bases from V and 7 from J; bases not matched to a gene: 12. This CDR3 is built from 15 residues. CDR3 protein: CASNPKGQGFGTQYF. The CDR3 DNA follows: TGTGCCAGTAACCCTAAGGGACAGGGGTTTGGGACCCAGTACTTC.

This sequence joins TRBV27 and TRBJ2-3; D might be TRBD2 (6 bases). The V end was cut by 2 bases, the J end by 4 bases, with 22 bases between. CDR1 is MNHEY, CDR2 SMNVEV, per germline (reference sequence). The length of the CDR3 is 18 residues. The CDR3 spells CASSLRAPGLGSSDTQYF. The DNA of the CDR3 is TGTGCCAGCAGTTTAAGGGCCCCGGGACTGGGGAGCTCAGATACGCAGTATTTT.

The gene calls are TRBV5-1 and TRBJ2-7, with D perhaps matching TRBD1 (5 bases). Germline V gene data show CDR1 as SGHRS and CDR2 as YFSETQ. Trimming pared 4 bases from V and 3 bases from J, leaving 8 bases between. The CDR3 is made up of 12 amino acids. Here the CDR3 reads CASSTGHYEQYF. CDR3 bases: TGCGCCAGCAGCACTGGACACTACGAGCAGTACTTC. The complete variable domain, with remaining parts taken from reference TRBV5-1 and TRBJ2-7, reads KAGVTQTPRYLIKTRGQQVTLSCSPISGHRSVSWYQQTPGQGLQFLFEYFSETQRNKGNFPGRFSGRQFSNSRSEMNVSTLELGDSALYLCASSTGHYEQYFGPGTRLTVT.

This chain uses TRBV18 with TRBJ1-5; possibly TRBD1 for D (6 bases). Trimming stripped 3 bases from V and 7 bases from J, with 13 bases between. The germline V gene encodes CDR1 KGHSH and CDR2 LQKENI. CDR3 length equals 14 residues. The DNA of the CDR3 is TGTGCCAGCTCACCGAACAGGGTTTCACAGCCCCAGCATTTT. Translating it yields CASSPNRVSQPQHF.

This CDR3 is CASSLARSSGANVLTF. The CDR3 DNA is TGTGCCAGCAGCTTAGCGCGTTCCTCTGGGGCCAACGTCCTGACTTTC. The V gene is TRBV7-2, the J gene TRBJ2-6; D not resolved. Trimming cost V 0 bases and J 0 bases, with 6 bases left between them. Germline loops: CDR1 SGHTA, CDR2 FQGNSA. This CDR3 has 16 amino acids.

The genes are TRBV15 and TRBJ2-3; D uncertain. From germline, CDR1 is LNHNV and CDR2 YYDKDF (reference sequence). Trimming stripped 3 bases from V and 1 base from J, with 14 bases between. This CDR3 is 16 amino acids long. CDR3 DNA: TGTGCCACCAGCAGCGAGATGGCCGGTGGCACAGATACGCAGTATTTT. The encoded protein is CATSSEMAGGTDTQYF.

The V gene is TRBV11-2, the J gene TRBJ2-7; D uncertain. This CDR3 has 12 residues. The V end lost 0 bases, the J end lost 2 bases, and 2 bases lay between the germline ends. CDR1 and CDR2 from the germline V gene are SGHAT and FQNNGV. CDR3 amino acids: CASSLDTYEQYF. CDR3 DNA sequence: TGTGCCAGCAGCTTAGATACCTACGAGCAGTACTTC.

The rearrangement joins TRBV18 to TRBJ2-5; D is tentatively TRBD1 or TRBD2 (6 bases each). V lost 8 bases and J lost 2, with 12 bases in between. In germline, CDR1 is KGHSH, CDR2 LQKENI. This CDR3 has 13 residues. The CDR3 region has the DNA TGTGCCAGCCAACGGGGGCAGCAAGAGACCCAGTACTTC. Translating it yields CASQRGQQETQYF.

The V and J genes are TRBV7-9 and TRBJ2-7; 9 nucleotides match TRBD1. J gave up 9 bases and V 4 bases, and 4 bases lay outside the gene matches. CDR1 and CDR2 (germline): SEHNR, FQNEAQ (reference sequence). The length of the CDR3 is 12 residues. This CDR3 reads CASSSSDRGQYF. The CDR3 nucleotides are TGTGCCAGCAGCTCTTCGGACAGGGGGCAGTACTTC.

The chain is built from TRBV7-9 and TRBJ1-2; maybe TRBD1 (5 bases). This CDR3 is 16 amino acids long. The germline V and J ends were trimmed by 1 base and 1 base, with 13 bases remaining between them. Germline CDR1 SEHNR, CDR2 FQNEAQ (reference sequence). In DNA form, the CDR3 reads TGTGCCAGCAGCTTAGTTTGGACACATAATAACTATGGCTACACCTTC. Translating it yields CASSLVWTHNNYGYTF.

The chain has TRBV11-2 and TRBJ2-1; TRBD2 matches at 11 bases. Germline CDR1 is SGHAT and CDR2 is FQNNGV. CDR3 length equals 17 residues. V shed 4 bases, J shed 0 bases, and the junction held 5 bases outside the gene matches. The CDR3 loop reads CASSYPSGGPSYNEQFF. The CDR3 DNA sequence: TGTGCCAGCAGCTATCCTAGCGGGGGGCCCTCCTACAATGAGCAGTTCTTC.

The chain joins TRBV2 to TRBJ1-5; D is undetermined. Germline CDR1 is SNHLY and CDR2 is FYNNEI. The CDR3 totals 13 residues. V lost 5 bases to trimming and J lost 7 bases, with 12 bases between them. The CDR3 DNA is TGTGCCAGCAGTTCCGAGACACGACAGCCCCAGCATTTT. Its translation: CASSSETRQPQHF.

CDR3: CASSRGQRSSYEQYF. The CDR3 bases are TGTGCCAGCAGCCGAGGACAAAGGAGCTCCTACGAGCAGTACTTC. The V gene is TRBV11-2, the J gene TRBJ2-7, with a tentative D call TRBD1 (5 bases). The CDR3 spans 15 residues. Between the trimmed V and J ends, which lost 5 bases and 0 bases, there was a span of 14 bases. The germline gives CDR1 SGHAT, CDR2 FQNNGV.

The CDR3 protein is CASSPPSALRLDTGELFF. CDR3 coding DNA: TGTGCCAGCAGCCCTCCCTCAGCCTTAAGACTTGACACCGGGGAGCTGTTTTTT. V usage is TRBV7-9 and J usage is TRBJ2-2; D unclear. The germline V and J ends were trimmed by 5 bases and 3 bases, with 22 bases remaining between them. The CDR3 spans 18 residues. Per germline, CDR1 SEHNR and CDR2 FQNEAQ (reference sequence).